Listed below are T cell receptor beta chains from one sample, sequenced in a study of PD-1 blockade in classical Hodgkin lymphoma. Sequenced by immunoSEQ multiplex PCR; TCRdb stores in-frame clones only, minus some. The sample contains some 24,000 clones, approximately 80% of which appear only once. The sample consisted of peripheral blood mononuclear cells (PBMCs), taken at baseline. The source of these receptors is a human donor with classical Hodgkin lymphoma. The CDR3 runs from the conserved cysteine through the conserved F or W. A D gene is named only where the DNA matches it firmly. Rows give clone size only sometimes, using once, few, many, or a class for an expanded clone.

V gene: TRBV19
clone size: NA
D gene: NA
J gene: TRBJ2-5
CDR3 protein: CASRTNAGEETQYF
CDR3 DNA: TGTGCCAGTAGGACGAACGCAGGGGAAGAGACCCAGTACTTC

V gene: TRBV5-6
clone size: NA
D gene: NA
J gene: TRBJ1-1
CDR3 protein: CASSFGGRAEAFF
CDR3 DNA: TGTGCCAGCAGCTTCGGGGGCCGGGCTGAAGCTTTCTTT

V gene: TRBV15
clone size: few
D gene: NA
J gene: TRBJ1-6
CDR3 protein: CATKQDRGRSPLHF
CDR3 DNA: TGTGCCACCAAGCAGGACCGGGGACGGTCACCCCTCCACTTT

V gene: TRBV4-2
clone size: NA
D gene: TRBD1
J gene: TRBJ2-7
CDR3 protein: CASSQDDRGVFYEQYF
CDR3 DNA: TGTGCCAGCAGCCAAGATGACAGGGGCGTCTTCTACGAGCAGTACTTC

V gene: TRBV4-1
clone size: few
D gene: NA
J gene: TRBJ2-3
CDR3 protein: CASSHRAGTGFTDTQYF
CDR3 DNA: TGCGCCAGCAGCCACCGTGCTGGGACGGGGTTCACAGATACGCAGTATTTT

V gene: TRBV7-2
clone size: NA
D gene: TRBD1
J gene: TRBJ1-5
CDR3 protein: CASSRTGVYQPQHF
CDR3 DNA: TGTGCCAGCAGTAGGACAGGCGTTTATCAGCCCCAGCATTTT

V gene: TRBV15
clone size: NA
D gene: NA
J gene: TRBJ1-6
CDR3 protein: CATSSNRISPLHF
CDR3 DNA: TGTGCCACCAGCAGTAACAGAATTTCACCCCTCCACTTT

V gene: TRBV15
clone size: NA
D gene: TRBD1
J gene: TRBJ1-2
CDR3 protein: CATSIRTGQGYTF
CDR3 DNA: TGTGCCACCAGCATAAGGACAGGGCAAGGCTACACCTTC

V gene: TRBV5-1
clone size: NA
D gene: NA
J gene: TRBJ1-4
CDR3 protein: CASSLYSSNEKLFF
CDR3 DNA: TGCGCCAGCAGCTTGTACAGCTCTAATGAAAAACTGTTTTTT

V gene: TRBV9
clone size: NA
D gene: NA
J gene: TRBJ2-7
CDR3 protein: CASSYRDSSYEQYF
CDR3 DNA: TGTGCCAGCAGCTACAGGGATAGCTCCTACGAGCAGTACTTC

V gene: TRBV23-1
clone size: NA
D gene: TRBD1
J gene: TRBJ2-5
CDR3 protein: CASSPLGTVRKTQYF
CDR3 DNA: TGCGCCAGCAGTCCACTAGGGACAGTAAGAAAGACCCAGTACTTC

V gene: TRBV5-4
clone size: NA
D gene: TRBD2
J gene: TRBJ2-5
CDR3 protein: CASSSAGERETQYF
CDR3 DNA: TGTGCCAGCAGCTCCGCGGGGGAACGAGAGACCCAGTACTTC

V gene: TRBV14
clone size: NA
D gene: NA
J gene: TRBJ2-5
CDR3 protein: CASSPIGGLFGETQYF
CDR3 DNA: TGTGCCAGCAGCCCAATTGGGGGCCTCTTCGGAGAGACCCAGTACTTC

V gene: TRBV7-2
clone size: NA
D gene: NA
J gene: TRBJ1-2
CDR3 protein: CASSRWASHGYTF
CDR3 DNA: TGTGCCAGCAGTAGGTGGGCCTCTCATGGCTACACCTTC

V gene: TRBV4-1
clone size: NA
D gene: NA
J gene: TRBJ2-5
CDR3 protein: CASSHGDRGGWQETQYF
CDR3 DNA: TGCGCCAGCAGCCATGGCGACCGAGGAGGTTGGCAAGAGACCCAGTACTTC

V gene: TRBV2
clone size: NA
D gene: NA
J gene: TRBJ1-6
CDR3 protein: CASSIESSYNSPLHF
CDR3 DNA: TGTGCCAGCAGTATAGAAAGCTCCTATAATTCACCCCTCCACTTT

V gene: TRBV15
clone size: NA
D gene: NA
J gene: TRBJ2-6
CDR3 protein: CASGTGANVLTF
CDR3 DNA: TGTGCCAGCGGGACTGGGGCCAACGTCCTGACTTTC

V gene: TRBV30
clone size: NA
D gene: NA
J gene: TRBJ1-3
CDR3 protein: CAWSVGNTIYF
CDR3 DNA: TGTGCCTGGAGTGTAGGGAACACCATATATTTT

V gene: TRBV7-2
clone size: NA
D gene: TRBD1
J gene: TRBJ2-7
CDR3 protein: CASSLASGTGSDEQYF
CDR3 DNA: TGTGCCAGCAGCTTAGCTTCTGGGACAGGGTCCGACGAGCAGTACTTC

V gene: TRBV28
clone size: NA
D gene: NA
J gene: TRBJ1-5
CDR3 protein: CASRPRWGPQRPHF
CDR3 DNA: TGTGCCAGCAGACCGAGGTGGGGGCCCCAGCGGCCGCATTTT

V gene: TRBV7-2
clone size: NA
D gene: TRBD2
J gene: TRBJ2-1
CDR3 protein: CASSFRMGLAYNEQFF
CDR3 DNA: TGTGCCAGCAGCTTTCGGATGGGACTAGCCTACAATGAGCAGTTCTTC

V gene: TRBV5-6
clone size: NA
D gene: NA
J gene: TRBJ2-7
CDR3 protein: CASSLGRAYEQYF
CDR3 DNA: TGTGCCAGCAGCTTGGGCAGGGCCTACGAGCAGTACTTC

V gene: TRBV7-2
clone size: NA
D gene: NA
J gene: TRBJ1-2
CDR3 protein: CASSSGRESGYGYTF
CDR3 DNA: TGTGCCAGCAGCTCTGGGAGGGAATCGGGCTATGGCTACACCTTC

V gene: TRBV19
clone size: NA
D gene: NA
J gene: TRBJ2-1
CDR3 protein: CASSPRTNANEQFF
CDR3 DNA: TGTGCCAGTAGTCCCCGGACTAATGCGAATGAGCAGTTCTTC

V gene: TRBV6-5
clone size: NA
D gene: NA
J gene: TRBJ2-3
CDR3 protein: CASSYGGSLGTDTQYF
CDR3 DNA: TGTGCCAGCAGTTACGGGGGGAGTCTCGGGACAGATACGCAGTATTTT

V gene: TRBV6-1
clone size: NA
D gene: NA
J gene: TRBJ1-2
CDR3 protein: CASSESSRHGYTF
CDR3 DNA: TGTGCCAGCAGTGAATCGTCCCGCCATGGCTACACCTTC